A selection of T cell receptor beta chains follows, all from one sample in a study of blood T cell repertoires in COVID-19. Only in-frame clones appear in the TCRdb table, and some are missing; sequencing was by immunoSEQ multiplex PCR. The sample holds more than 250,000 clones, approximately 82% seen once. The material sequenced was PBMCs or T cells enriched from blood (not recorded which). The receptors stem from a man aged 40-55 years who had been exposed to COVID-19. CDR3s include the opening cysteine and the closing phenylalanine or tryptophan. The D gene is left open where the match is weak. Clone size is stated in some rows and not others, as once, few, many or a class when expanded.

D	size	V	J	DNA	CDR3
-	-	TRBV11-2	TRBJ2-7	TGTGCCAGCAGCCCAGAAACCTACGAGCAGTACTTC	CASSPETYEQYF
-	-	TRBV4-1	TRBJ2-3	TGCGCCAGCAGCCAGGTAGCGAGGGATACGCAGTATTTT	CASSQVARDTQYF
-	few	TRBV28	TRBJ2-1	TGTGCCAGCAGTTTACTCGGTCCCGGGATGAGGGATGAGCAGTTCTTC	CASSLLGPGMRDEQFF
-	-	TRBV27	TRBJ2-5	TGTGCCAGCATTGAGGACAGACAACAAGAGACCCAGTACTTC	CASIEDRQQETQYF
-	-	TRBV5-1	TRBJ2-3	TGCGCCAGCAGCCAACAGGGAATCAGCACAGATACGCAGTATTTT	CASSQQGISTDTQYF
TRBD2	-	TRBV4-2	TRBJ2-1	TGTGCCAGCAGCCAAGAGCCAGCGGGACTAAAGAGCTCCTACAATGAGCAGTTCTTC	CASSQEPAGLKSSYNEQFF
-	-	TRBV9	TRBJ1-1	TGTGCCAGCAGCGTGGGGGGGCAAGCTTTCTTT	CASSVGGQAFF
-	-	TRBV11-3	TRBJ2-5	TGTGCCAGCAGCCCCCCCCTCCGGCAAGAGACCCAGTACTTC	CASSPPLRQETQYF
TRBD1	-	TRBV5-1	TRBJ1-4	TGCGCCAGCACGTCCGGGACAGGGGATGAAAAACTGTTTTTT	CASTSGTGDEKLFF
TRBD2	many	TRBV5-1	TRBJ2-2	TGCGCCAGCAGCGAATCCCTTCTGACTAGCGCGATCACCGGGGAGCTGTTTTTT	CASSESLLTSAITGELFF
TRBD1	-	TRBV6-5	TRBJ1-1	TGTGCCAGCAGTTACTCCCAGGGGGCTGAAGCTTTCTTT	CASSYSQGAEAFF
-	-	TRBV30	TRBJ1-2	TGTGCCTGGAGTTCCGCGGGGTGGAGTGGCTACACCTTC	CAWSSAGWSGYTF
-	-	TRBV3-1/TRBV3-2	TRBJ1-1	TGTGCCAGCAGCCAACGGGGGGCCCCTGAAGCTTTCTTT	CASSQRGAPEAFF
-	-	TRBV7-2	TRBJ1-3	TGTGCCAGCAGCTTAGGCGGGCGGATCGGCGACGGATACACCATATATTTT	CASSLGGRIGDGYTIYF
TRBD2	-	TRBV25-1	TRBJ2-1	TGTGCCAGCAGCCGCGGTACCCGGGGGGGGCCCTACAATGAGCAGTTCTTC	CASSRGTRGGPYNEQFF
-	-	TRBV19	TRBJ2-7	TGTGCCAGTAGGATACGGCCCGACCGGGGGACCTACGAGCAGTACTTC	CASRIRPDRGTYEQYF
TRBD2	-	TRBV7-9	TRBJ2-7	TGTGCCAGCAGCCGCGAGACTAGCGGGGCATACGAGCAGTACTTC	CASSRETSGAYEQYF
TRBD2	-	TRBV9	TRBJ2-1	TGTGCCAGCGGGAATACCGGGACTAGCGGTTACAATGAGCAGTTCTTC	CASGNTGTSGYNEQFF
-	-	TRBV5-1	TRBJ1-1	TGCGCCAGCAGCTTGGTTACTTCCCCGATGAACACTGAAGCTTTCTTT	CASSLVTSPMNTEAFF
TRBD2	-	TRBV7-3	TRBJ2-1	TGTGCCAGCAGCTCTCTTGCGGGGGGTGTGGACAATGAGCAGTTCTTC	CASSSLAGGVDNEQFF
TRBD1	-	TRBV6-5	TRBJ1-2	TGTGCCAGCAGTTTAGGGGACAGGGGGTCTGGTGGCTACACCTTC	CASSLGDRGSGGYTF
TRBD1	-	TRBV5-1	TRBJ2-7	TGCGCCAGCAGTGTTGAAGGGGGCATTTACGAGCAGTACTTC	CASSVEGGIYEQYF
TRBD1	-	TRBV6-5	TRBJ1-1	TGTGCCAGCCGGACAGGTTGGACTGAAGCTTTCTTT	CASRTGWTEAFF
-	-	TRBV19	TRBJ2-5	TGTGCCAGTAGCCGCCGCCGGGGGGAGACCCAGTACTTC	CASSRRRGETQYF
-	once	TRBV7-9	TRBJ1-1	TGTGCCAGCAGCGATGGGGGCAGGGACACTGAAGCTTTCTTT	CASSDGGRDTEAFF
TRBD1	once	TRBV5-1	TRBJ2-2	TGCGCCAGCAGCACGGACAGGGCTTCGACCGGGGAGCTGTTTTTT	CASSTDRASTGELFF
-	-	TRBV29-1	TRBJ2-1	TGCAGCGTTGGACTCAATGAGCAGTTCTTC	CSVGLNEQFF
-	-	TRBV21-1	TRBJ2-7	TGTGCCAGCAGCAATTCAGCGGGCGCCTCCTCCTACGAGCAGTACTTC	CASSNSAGASSYEQYF
-	-	TRBV30	TRBJ1-2	TGTGCCTGGAGTGACAACAGTTACTATGGCTACACCTTC	CAWSDNSYYGYTF
-	-	TRBV9	TRBJ2-1	TGTGCCAGCAGCGTAGGGAGGGATGAGCAGTTCTTC	CASSVGRDEQFF
TRBD1	-	TRBV14	TRBJ1-1	TGTGCCAGCAGCCATAGACAGGGGCTGAGAGGCACTGAAGCTTTCTTT	CASSHRQGLRGTEAFF
-	-	TRBV6-1	TRBJ2-3	TGTGCCAGCAGTGAAGACTACCGTCCAGGCGGGGATACGCAGTATTTT	CASSEDYRPGGDTQYF
-	-	TRBV9	TRBJ2-3	TGTGCCAGCAGCGTCATCGGAGGGGATGGGGATACGCAGTATTTT	CASSVIGGDGDTQYF
-	-	TRBV6-1	TRBJ2-7	TGTGCCAGCAGTGAAGGAGGGTTCGGAATTACGAGCAAATACTTC	CASSEGGFGITSKYF
-	-	TRBV11-3	TRBJ2-7	TGTGCCAGCAGCTTAGGGAAAACAGGCTACGAGCAGTACTTC	CASSLGKTGYEQYF
-	few	TRBV6-5	TRBJ2-7	TGTGCCAGCCTCCCGGGTCCACTGAGCTCCTACGAGCAGTACTTC	CASLPGPLSSYEQYF
-	-	TRBV6-1	TRBJ1-1	TGTGCCAGCTGTGGGGCGGAGGGGAACACTGAAGCTTTCTTT	CASCGAEGNTEAFF
-	few	TRBV12-3/TRBV12-4	TRBJ2-1	TGTGCCAGCAGTCCGGGGTATGAGCAGTTCTTC	CASSPGYEQFF
TRBD1	-	TRBV11-2	TRBJ2-7	TGTGCCAGCAGCTTAGTGTTAGGGGGCGCCACTCCAGGGGAGCAGTACTTC	CASSLVLGGATPGEQYF
-	once	TRBV15	TRBJ1-5	TGTGCCACCAGCAGAGTGAGGGGGAGCAATCAGCCCCAGCATTTT	CATSRVRGSNQPQHF
-	-	TRBV4-1	TRBJ2-7	TGCGCCAGCAGCCAAGTGGTTACAGGGTCACGGGAGCAGTACTTC	CASSQVVTGSREQYF
TRBD2	-	TRBV19	TRBJ2-2	TGTGCCAGTAGTTCTAGCGGGAGATGGAACCTCCTCCCGAACACCGGGGAGCTGTTTTTT	CASSSSGRWNLLPNTGELFF
-	-	TRBV5-4	TRBJ2-2	TGTGCCAGCCCCGGTCTAACCGGGGAGCTGTTTTTT	CASPGLTGELFF
-	-	TRBV5-1	TRBJ2-3	TGCGCCAGCAGCTCACGAGCGGGATCAGGGGTTACGCAGTATTTT	CASSSRAGSGVTQYF
TRBD2	-	TRBV29-1	TRBJ2-3	TGCAGCGTTGAGCCCAGCGGGAGGCGCGATACGCAGTATTTT	CSVEPSGRRDTQYF
TRBD2	-	TRBV11-2	TRBJ2-7	TGTGCCAGCAGGACTAGCGGGACCTACGAGCAGTACTTC	CASRTSGTYEQYF
-	-	TRBV9	TRBJ2-1	TGTGCCAGCAGCGCAGTCTGGAGCTCCTACAATGAGCAGTTCTTC	CASSAVWSSYNEQFF
TRBD2	-	TRBV5-1	TRBJ2-7	TGCGCCAGCAGCTCGGGGGGTTGGGTTAGAGACGAGCAGTACTTC	CASSSGGWVRDEQYF
TRBD1	-	TRBV5-1	TRBJ1-1	TGCGCCAGCAGCTTGGAACAGGGGGCGTTTGGAGGCACTGAAGCTTTCTTT	CASSLEQGAFGGTEAFF
TRBD2	-	TRBV18	TRBJ2-2	TGTGCCAGCCGCGGGACTACGAACACCGGGGAGCTGTTTTTT	CASRGTTNTGELFF